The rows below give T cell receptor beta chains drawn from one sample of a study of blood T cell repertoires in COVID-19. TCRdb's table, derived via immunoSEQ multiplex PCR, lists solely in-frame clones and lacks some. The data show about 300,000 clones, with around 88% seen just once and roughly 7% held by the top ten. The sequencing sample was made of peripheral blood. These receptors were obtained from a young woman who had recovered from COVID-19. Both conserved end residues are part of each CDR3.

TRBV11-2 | CASSSTVNTNYGYTF
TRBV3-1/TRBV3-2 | CASSQDGLGGYNEQFF
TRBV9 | CASSVEGRGSGYTF
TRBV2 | CASTLAGGAVETQYF
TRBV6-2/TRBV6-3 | CASSYRQHSSYEQYF
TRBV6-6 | CASSQHGQGGSTDTQYF
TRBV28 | CASSLTAGNTIYF
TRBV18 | CASSPLSSVNTEAFF
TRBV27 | CASSARGQGRDQPQHF
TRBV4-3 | CASSQEPGTSLYEQYF
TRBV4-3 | CASSQSGSGELFF
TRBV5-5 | CASSLEWGQPQHF
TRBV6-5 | CASSDPGQGTEKLFF
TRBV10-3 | CAIRGADTQYF
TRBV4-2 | CASSQDLAGGLNEQFF
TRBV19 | CASSLQRSGTEAFF
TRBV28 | CASSLGGGGQLFF
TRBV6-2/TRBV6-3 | CASSRGSGGADTQYF
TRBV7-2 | CASSGAGSSYNEQFF
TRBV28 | CASRRPGDRAPEQYF
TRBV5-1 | CASSLDHGSDTEAFF
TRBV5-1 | CASSSGQREYNEQFF
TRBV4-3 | CASSQDGGQGGYSGNTIYF
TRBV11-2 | CASSSAGTGELFF
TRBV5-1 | CASSLTGTTNEKLFF
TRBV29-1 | CSVGSQSYGYTF
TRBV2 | CASRKTGGNEKLFF
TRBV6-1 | CASRRGGLGTDTQYF
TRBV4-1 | CASSLRLDRDQPQHF
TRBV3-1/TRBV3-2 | CASSARGMRETQYF
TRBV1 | CTSSQVASNQPQHF
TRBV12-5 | CASGLAPGDTF
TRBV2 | CASSVFNGANEQFF
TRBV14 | CASSPRVGQGPYEQYF
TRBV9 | CASSEGRVRGGYTF
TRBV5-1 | CASSVTVPGELFF
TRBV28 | CASSQLYPINRGETEAFF
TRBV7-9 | CASSLEGSQGPAGNTIYF
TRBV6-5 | CASSYFPQVAGNTIYF
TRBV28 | CASSLSSGNPGNTIYF